This T cell receptor beta chain came from a study of long-term antiretroviral therapy in people with HIV. Study-level points and caveats: Patients on ART gained diversity, which nonetheless stayed below transplant donor controls. Clonal expansions arising prior to ART prevailed in the repertoire at every time point. The range of CDR3 lengths in HIV repertoires proved narrower than that found in controls.

V gave up 0 bases and J gave up 2 bases, with 15 bases separating them. CDR1 SGDLS and CDR2 YYNGEE come from the germline V gene. The CDR3 contains 17 residues. Comment on this clone: Its antigen remains unknown.

Each participant with HIV received care in the United States. Researchers ran immunoSEQ v3.0 at survey level. Some clones are missing from TCRdb's copy, which holds only in-frame ones; the method was immunoSEQ multiplex PCR. The sample lists 25,000 to 35,000 clones; over 85% were seen once. J is TRBJ2-1 and V is TRBV9; D tentatively fits TRBD1 or TRBD2 (6 bases each). This clonotype was obtained from a woman aged 40-49 years with HIV. The sequencing used unsorted PBMCs, collected less than 6.8 years after starting antiretroviral therapy. CDR3 protein: CASSVAGGGVTYNEQFF. As DNA, the CDR3 is TGTGCCAGCAGCGTAGCCGGGGGCGGTGTCACCTACAATGAGCAGTTCTTC.